This entry features one T cell receptor (beta chain) sequence. Its antigen specificity is not known. The sample holds no much larger clone one base away, and base qualities are not on file. Library generation was performed with the immunoSEQ multiplex PCR assay. Around 9.9 x 10^4 TCR templates per sample were assayed by the deep sequencing platform. Genomic DNA extracted from sorted T cells was used for TCRbeta CDR3 sequencing. The authors processed their data as follows. Clonal analysis of TCRbeta CDR3 data was done in the R programming language. Alloreactive CD4+ and CD8+ clones were identified by comparing unstimulated samples to CFSE-low samples taken after the reaction. Alloreactive CD4+ clones were assigned to regulatory or non-regulatory origin by matching sequences to sorted unstimulated Treg and non-Treg repertoires. The immuneACCESS repertoire file appears here via TCRdb, limited to in-frame rearrangements. These files lack a portion of the clones; in checked studies, under half of the deficit traces to unresolved V genes, and the cause of the others is not known. That table furnishes V, J and clone size, whereas the DNA furnished D and trimming. Across this sample there are roughly 50,000 clones, with 85% to 95% seen only once. About 15% of the sample is held by the ten biggest clonotypes.

This sample was taken from a study of siplizumab effects on memory and regulatory T cells (dated by TCRdb to between 2017 and 2020). In the study overall: The study examined how the anti-CD2 antibody siplizumab affects alloreactive T-cell subsets in allogeneic mixed lymphocyte reactions built from human PBMCs. What the work shows at the level of the full study, not this receptor alone: In reactions with siplizumab, an average of 68.8% of mappable alloreactive CD4+ clones were Treg-derived, compared with 25% to 30% in control reactions. The cumulative frequency of alloreactive sequences that could be traced back to unstimulated CD4+ memory T cells was significantly reduced by siplizumab. The suppressive function of proliferating Tregs from siplizumab cultures was not functionally confirmed. Unstimulated naive T cells appeared more diverse than memory T cells, and naive cells seemed to contribute substantially to the alloresponse. About 80-97% of proliferating CD4+ or CD8+ clones could not be given a naive or memory phenotype. Because sequences at frequencies below about 10^-5 were poorly captured, only a minor fraction of alloreactive clones could be mapped back to unstimulated subsets.

Sorted unstimulated T cells and proliferating T cells recovered from mixed lymphocyte reactions were subjected to TCRbeta CDR3 sequencing. Fresh whole blood from approximately ten HLA-typed healthy donors was used to isolate PBMCs. At the junction V is shortened by 5 bases and J by 0 bases, with 11 bases in between. There are 15 amino acids in the CDR3, from cysteine to phenylalanine inclusive. Only CDR3 DNA remains: 45 bases, in frame from the first base. Sequences MGHRA (CDR1) and YSYEKL (CDR2) are obtained from the germline V gene. The specimen was CD8+ T cells sorted from blood. The sequence came from a human donor in good health. The chain joins TRBV4-1 to TRBJ2-1; the D gene is possibly TRBD1 or TRBD2, each agreeing over 5 bases. CDR3 region: CASSKGPSSYNEQFF. Here is the DNA: TGCGCCAGCAGCAAGGGACCGAGCTCCTACAATGAGCAGTTCTTC.